This note documents a single T cell receptor beta chain sequence. This clonotype was seen a handful of times. This clone's antigen is unknown. Per-base qualities were not stored, and no clone one base away is much larger. The TCR beta CDR3 regions were amplified from RNA transcripts. For the first round of RT-PCR on the TCR CDR3, the HTBI primer set was used together with the Qiagen OneStep RT-PCR kit. A second multiplex PCR round built the libraries, followed by size selection and purification. Sequencing of the libraries was done on an Illumina HiSeq2000 using paired-end 100 bp reads. Per the authors' processing: SOAPnuke was used to process the raw data, removing reads that contained adapters or uncalled bases, had a mean Phred below 15, or lacked an exact match to the constant primer or identifier. High-quality paired reads were merged with COPE v1.2.5, and unique nucleotide sequences were defined as clonotypes. MiTCR v1.1 was used to align clonotypes to the IMGT TRBV, TRBD and TRBJ reference segments. Analysis was restricted to V-J combinations with a frequency above 0.0001, which covered about 99% of repertoires. The TCS score was defined as the ratio of F50 (clonal expansion) to E x V (chaos), calculated using BLOSUM62-based TCRdist between CDR3 peptides within each V-J. Welch's t-statistics and random forest reduced several hundred V-J features to 10 to 15, which were used in a naive Bayes classifier (R e1071). The public reads were reprocessed in TCRdb via fastp at Q25 and MiXCR, keeping in-frame beta chains. Each entry is one CDR3 protein sequence, shown with its most common DNA and genes. Clone size and V and J calls follow TCRdb, not the original study. The sample table records roughly 350,000 distinct CDR3 sequences; about 13% of these occur just once. The ten largest clonotypes hold roughly 35% of the sample.

From its cysteine to its phenylalanine, the CDR3 spans 14 amino acids. Here the CDR3 DNA is all that survives: 42 bases in frame from base 1. Reading the germline V gene (reference sequence) gives CDR1 LNHDA and CDR2 SQIVND. The junction shows trimming of 5 bases on V and 4 bases on J, and the gene matches do not reach 0 bases of it. These data come from a study of T cells in Graves' hyperthyroidism and ophthalmopathy (dated by TCRdb to about 2019). A note on the overall study: Peripheral blood was collected at initial diagnosis, before any treatment. A discovery cohort of about a hundred patients, 43 with Graves' ophthalmopathy and 55 to 60 with stable Graves' hyperthyroidism, was used to find distinguishing TCR V-J signatures. Whether ophthalmopathy could be predicted prospectively was tested in an independent validation cohort made up of 18 hyperthyroidism patients plus 17 patients who later progressed to ophthalmopathy. The roughly 91 discovery patients were randomly divided into training and test sets at a 7:3 ratio. In addition, the study compared T-cell repertoires in thyroid tissue and in blood from roughly 6 Graves' hyperthyroidism patients. Once sampling was done, hyperthyroidism patients were given methimazole at a starting dose of 30 mg daily, whereas ophthalmopathy patients were given high-dose intravenous methylprednisolone. According to the paper, TCR Vbeta CDR3 sequencing was carried out on over 130 peripheral blood samples, which came from approximately 43 ophthalmopathy, approximately 72 hyperthyroidism and about 17 progressor patients. The full study reports these points: Blood samples also contained most of the expanded thyroid clonotypes (frequency above 0.001), which suggests that blood repertoires may reflect thyroid immune responses. No statistical method was used to fix the sample size in advance, and group allocation was not hidden from the investigators. Ophthalmopathy was separated from stable hyperthyroidism by a 13 V-J signature model, with about 88% sensitivity and roughly 81% specificity obtained in cross-validation and 80%/75% obtained in testing. In validation, progression to ophthalmopathy was predicted by the model with 70.59% sensitivity and 72.22% specificity, a median of roughly six months before onset.

Moderately to severely active disease, a Clinical Activity Score of at least 3, a NOSPECS grade of at least 4, and a duration under 3 months were present in ophthalmopathy patients. Exclusion was applied to patients with uncontrolled infections, other autoimmune diseases, pregnancy or lactation. Diagnoses were established on the basis of clinical symptoms, serum thyroxine and TRAb, thyroid ultrasound, and orbital computed tomography. Ficoll-Paque density gradient centrifugation was used to isolate PBMCs from 9.5 to 10 ml of fresh peripheral blood. Total RNA was extracted using Trizol reagent, and RNA quality was assessed on an Agilent 2100 Bioanalyzer.

The sequence was collected from a woman in her thirties or forties with Graves' ophthalmopathy. This chain joins TRBV19 to TRBJ2-5, and TRBD2 matches 14 of the central bases. Sequencing input: blood. The DNA sequence is TGTGCCAGTAGTGGGACTAGCGGGGGAGAGACCCAGTACTTC. The resulting protein is CASSGTSGGETQYF.